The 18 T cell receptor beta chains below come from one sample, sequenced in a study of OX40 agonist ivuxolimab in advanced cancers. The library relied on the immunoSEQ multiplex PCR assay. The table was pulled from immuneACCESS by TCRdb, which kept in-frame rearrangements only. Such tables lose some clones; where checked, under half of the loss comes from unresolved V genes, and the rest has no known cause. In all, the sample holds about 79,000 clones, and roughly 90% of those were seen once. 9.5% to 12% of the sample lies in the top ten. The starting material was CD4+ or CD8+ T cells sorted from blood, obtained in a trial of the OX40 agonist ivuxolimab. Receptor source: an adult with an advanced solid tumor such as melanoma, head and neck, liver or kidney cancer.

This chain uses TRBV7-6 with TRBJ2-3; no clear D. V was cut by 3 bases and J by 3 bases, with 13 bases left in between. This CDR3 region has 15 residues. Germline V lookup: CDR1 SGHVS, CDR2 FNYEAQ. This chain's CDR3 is CASSFSSVDTDTQYF. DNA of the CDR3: TGTGCCAGCAGCTTCAGCAGTGTGGATACAGATACGCAGTATTTT.

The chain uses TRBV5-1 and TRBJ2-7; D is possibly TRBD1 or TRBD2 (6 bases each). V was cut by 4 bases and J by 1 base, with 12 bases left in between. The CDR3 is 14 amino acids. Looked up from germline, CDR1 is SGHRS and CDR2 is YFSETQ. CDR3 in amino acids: CASSGGRGSYEQYF. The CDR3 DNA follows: TGCGCCAGCAGCGGGGGGCGCGGATCCTACGAGCAGTACTTC.

CDR3 loop: CASSPGGETEAFF. The CDR3 DNA follows: TGTGCCAGCTCACCAGGGGGCGAGACTGAAGCTTTCTTT. The chain combines TRBV18 with TRBJ1-1, with a weak D call TRBD1 (6 bases). The V gene's germline CDR1 is KGHSH and CDR2 LQKENI. The CDR3 loop spans 13 amino acids. Trimming stripped 2 bases from V and 5 bases from J, with 9 bases between.

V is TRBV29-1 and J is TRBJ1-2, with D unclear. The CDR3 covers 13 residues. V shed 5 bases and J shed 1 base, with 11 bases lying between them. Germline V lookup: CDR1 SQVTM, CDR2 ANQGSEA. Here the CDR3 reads CSVPYLGNYGYTF. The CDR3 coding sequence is TGCAGCGTTCCCTATTTGGGTAACTATGGCTACACCTTC.

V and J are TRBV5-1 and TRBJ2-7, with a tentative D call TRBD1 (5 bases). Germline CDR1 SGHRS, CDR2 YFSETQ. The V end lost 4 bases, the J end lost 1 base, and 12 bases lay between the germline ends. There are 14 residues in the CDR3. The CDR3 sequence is CASSPFSGSYEQYF. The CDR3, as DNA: TGCGCCAGCAGCCCGTTTTCAGGGTCCTACGAGCAGTACTTC.

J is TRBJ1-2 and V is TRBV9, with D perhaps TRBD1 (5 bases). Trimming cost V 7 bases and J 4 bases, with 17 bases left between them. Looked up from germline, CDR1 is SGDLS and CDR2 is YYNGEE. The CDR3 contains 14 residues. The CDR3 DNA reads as TGTGCCAGCCTCCCGGGGGATTCCGGCTATGGCTACACCTTC. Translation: CASLPGDSGYGYTF.

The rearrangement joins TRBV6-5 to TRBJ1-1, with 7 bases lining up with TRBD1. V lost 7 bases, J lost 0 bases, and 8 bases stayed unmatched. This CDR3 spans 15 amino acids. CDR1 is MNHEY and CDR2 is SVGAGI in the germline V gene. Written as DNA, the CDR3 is TGTGCCAGCATAAACCGGGACAGCGTGAACACTGAAGCTTTCTTT. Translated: CASINRDSVNTEAFF.

This CDR3 is CASSLGATDTQYF. The CDR3 DNA reads TGTGCCAGCAGCTTGGGGGCGACAGATACGCAGTATTTT. V gene TRBV5-6 combines with J gene TRBJ2-3; D unclear. The CDR3 loop spans 13 amino acids. Trimming stripped 0 bases from V and 3 bases from J, with 5 bases between. Germline V gene sequence: CDR1 SGHDT, CDR2 YYEEEE.

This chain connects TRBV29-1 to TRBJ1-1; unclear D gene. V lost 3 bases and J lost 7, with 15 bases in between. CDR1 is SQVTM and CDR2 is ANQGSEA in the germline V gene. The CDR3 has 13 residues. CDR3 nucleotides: TGCAGCGTTGATTCTGAGGACCGACTTGAAGCTTTCTTT. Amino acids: CSVDSEDRLEAFF.

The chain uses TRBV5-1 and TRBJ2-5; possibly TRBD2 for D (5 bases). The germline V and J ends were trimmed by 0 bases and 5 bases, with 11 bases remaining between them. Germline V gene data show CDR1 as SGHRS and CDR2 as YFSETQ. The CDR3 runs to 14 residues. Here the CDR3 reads CASSLAGSLETQYF. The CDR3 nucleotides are TGCGCCAGCAGCTTGGCGGGGTCTCTGGAGACCCAGTACTTC.

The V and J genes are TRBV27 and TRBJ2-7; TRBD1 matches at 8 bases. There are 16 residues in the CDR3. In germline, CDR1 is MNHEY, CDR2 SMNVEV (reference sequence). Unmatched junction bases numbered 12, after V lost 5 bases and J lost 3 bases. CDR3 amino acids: CASSPHRDRRIYEQYF. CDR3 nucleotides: TGTGCCAGCAGTCCCCACCGGGACAGGAGAATCTACGAGCAGTACTTC.

CDR3 region: CASSEGQGSTGELFF. The CDR3 DNA reads TGCGCCAGCAGCGAAGGCCAGGGAAGCACCGGGGAGCTGTTTTTT. This chain uses TRBV4-3 with TRBJ2-2, with D maybe TRBD1 (5 bases). Trimming took off 5 bases at V and 4 bases at J, with 14 bases between the two ends. In germline, CDR1 is LGHNA, CDR2 YSLEER. The CDR3 consists of 15 residues.

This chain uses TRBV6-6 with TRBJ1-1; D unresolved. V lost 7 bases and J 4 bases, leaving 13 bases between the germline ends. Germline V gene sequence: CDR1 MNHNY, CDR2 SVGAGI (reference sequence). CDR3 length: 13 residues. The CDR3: CASMRPGRTEAFF. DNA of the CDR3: TGTGCCAGCATGAGACCGGGTCGCACTGAAGCTTTCTTT.

CDR3 sequence: CASSLVRDGPYGYTF. The CDR3 DNA reads TGTGCCAGCAGCTTAGTTCGGGACGGCCCCTATGGCTACACCTTC. The chain combines TRBV7-8 with TRBJ1-2, with D maybe TRBD1 (5 bases). CDR3 length: 15 residues. Trimming stripped 1 base from V and 4 bases from J, with 13 bases between. From germline, CDR1 is SGHVS and CDR2 FQNEAQ.

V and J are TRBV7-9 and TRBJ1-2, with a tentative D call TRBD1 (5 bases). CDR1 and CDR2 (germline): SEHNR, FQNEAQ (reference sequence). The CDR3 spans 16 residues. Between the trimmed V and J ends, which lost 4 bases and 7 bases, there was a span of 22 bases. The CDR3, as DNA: TGTGCCAGCAGCTCCCGCCCGGAGGGGCAGATTAGTGGCTACACCTTC. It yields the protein CASSSRPEGQISGYTF. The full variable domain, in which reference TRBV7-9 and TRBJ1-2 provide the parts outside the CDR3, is DTGVSQNPRHKITKRGQNVTFRCDPISEHNRLYWYRQTLGQGPEFLTYFQNEAQLEKSRLLSDRFSAERPKGSFSTLEIQRTEQGDSAMYLCASSSRPEGQISGYTFGSGTRLTVV.

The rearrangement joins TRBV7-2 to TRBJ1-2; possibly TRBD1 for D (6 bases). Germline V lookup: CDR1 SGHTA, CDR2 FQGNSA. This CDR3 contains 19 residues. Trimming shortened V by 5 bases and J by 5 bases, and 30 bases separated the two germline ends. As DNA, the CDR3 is TGTGCCAGCAGCATCGGTGGGGGATGGACAGCCGTCATGGAGTATGGCTACACCTTC. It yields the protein CASSIGGGWTAVMEYGYTF.

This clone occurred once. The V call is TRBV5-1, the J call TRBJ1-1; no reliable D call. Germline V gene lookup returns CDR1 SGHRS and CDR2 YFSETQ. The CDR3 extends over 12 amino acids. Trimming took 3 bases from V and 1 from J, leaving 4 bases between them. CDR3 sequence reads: CASSSANTEAFF. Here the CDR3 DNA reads TGCGCCAGCAGCTCTGCGAACACTGAAGCTTTCTTT.

CDR3 residues: CASSPPSESYNEQFF. As DNA, the CDR3 is TGTGCCAGTAGTCCACCCTCTGAATCCTACAATGAGCAGTTCTTC. The chain carries TRBV19 and TRBJ2-1, with D hard to call. Germline V gene lookup returns CDR1 LNHDA and CDR2 SQIVND (reference sequence). This CDR3 contains 15 residues. Trimming removed 5 bases from V and 1 base from J, with 12 bases in between.